The T cell receptor (beta chain) under discussion was sequenced for a study of cytomegalovirus exposure and HLA in healthy donors. About this clone: Antigen specificity is unknown.

V was shortened by 6 bases and J by 6 bases, with 11 bases between the two germline ends. Per the germline V gene, CDR1 is MNHEY and CDR2 is SMNVEV (reference sequence). The CDR3 covers 12 residues. Researchers ran the PCR with 60 Vbeta and 13 Jbeta primers. The table came from immunoSEQ multiplex PCR; TCRdb's copy has only in-frame clones and leaves some out. The sample consists of 140,000 to 150,000 clones, more than 60% of them appearing once. Findings and caveats of the study: Sequencing likely generated an artifact that appeared as a cluster of highly shared sequence variants. Within an earlier analysis, most TCR beta V segments proved productive either about 90% or about 30% of the time.

The receptor's source is a man aged 35-49 years in good health and CMV-seropositive. Sequenced: PBMCs. This chain links TRBV27 with TRBJ1-2, with a possible D match to TRBD1 (6 bases). The CDR3 spells CASRTGIDGYTF. The CDR3 DNA reads TGTGCCAGCAGGACAGGAATAGATGGCTACACCTTC.